These 9 T cell receptor beta chains originate from one sample sequenced in a study of cytomegalovirus exposure and HLA in healthy donors. PCR amplification relied on 60 Vbeta primers (plus 13 Jbeta primers). Using immunoSEQ multiplex PCR, the repertoire was profiled, and TCRdb retains in-frame clones only, with some absent. The table lists about 110,000 clones, roughly three quarters of them singletons. Sequenced material: PBMCs. The receptors derive from a man younger than 40 in good health and CMV-seronegative.

This chain joins TRBV29-1 and TRBJ1-1, with 9 bases lining up with TRBD1. CDR3 length: 14 amino acids. V lost 5 bases and J lost 4; bases outside the gene matches: 8. Per germline, CDR1 SQVTM and CDR2 ANQGSEA. Written as DNA, the CDR3 is TGCAGCGTTCGCCTGGGACAGGGAGGCACTGAAGCTTTCTTT. This translates into CSVRLGQGGTEAFF.

The sample holds a few counts of this clone. The CDR3 region is CAISESEGSGLDQPQHF. The CDR3 coding sequence is TGTGCCATCAGTGAGTCTGAGGGCAGCGGGCTGGATCAGCCCCAGCATTTT. The V call is TRBV10-3, the J call TRBJ1-5; D is unclear. Trimming took off 0 bases at V and 5 bases at J, with 17 bases between the two ends. This CDR3 comprises 17 residues. CDR1 and CDR2 from the germline V gene are ENHRY and SYGVKD.

A note on this clone: One junction end disagrees with the germline gene, perhaps due to a read error. The V gene is TRBV2, the J gene TRBJ2-7; D is perhaps TRBD1 (5 bases). CDR3 length: 15 residues. Germline V gene lookup returns CDR1 SNHLY and CDR2 FYNNEI. CDR3 sequence: CASSPGQGADYEQYF. Here the CDR3 DNA reads TGCGCCAGCAGCCCCGGCCAGGGTGCAGACTACGAGCAGTACTTC.

This chain uses TRBV7-8 with TRBJ1-5, with TRBD1 as a possible D gene (5 bases). Per the germline V gene, CDR1 is SGHVS and CDR2 is FQNEAQ. Trimming stripped 2 bases from V and 4 bases from J, with 12 bases between. CDR3 size: 15 residues. CDR3 protein: CASSLRDYRNQPQHF. CDR3 sequence (DNA): TGTGCCAGCAGCTTAAGGGACTATCGGAATCAGCCCCAGCATTTT. The full variable domain, with the rest looked up from reference TRBV7-8 and TRBJ1-5, is GAGVSQSPRYKVAKRGQDVALRCDPISGHVSLFWYQQALGQGPEFLTYFQNEAQLDKSGLPSDRFFAERPEGSVSTLKIQRTQQEDSAVYLCASSLRDYRNQPQHFGDGTRLSIL.

This rearrangement joins TRBV7-2 to TRBJ1-1, with D unresolved. Trimming took off 1 base at V and 4 bases at J, with 10 bases between the two ends. Germline CDR1 SGHTA, CDR2 FQGNSA. The CDR3 is 14 residues long. The CDR3 DNA is TGTGCCAGCAGCTTAGTAGCGAGCGGCACTGAAGCTTTCTTT. It is translated as CASSLVASGTEAFF.

This clone showed up just a few times. The chain couples TRBV7-9 to TRBJ1-4; 7 bases are a match to TRBD1. Losses at the gene ends were 6 bases for V and 3 bases for J; bases not matched to a gene: 4. CDR1 and CDR2 from the germline V gene are SEHNR and FQNEAQ (reference sequence). CDR3 length: 14 amino acids. The CDR3, as DNA: TGTGCCAGCAGGTCGGGACAGTCTAATGAAAAACTGTTTTTT. The encoded protein is CASRSGQSNEKLFF.

J is TRBJ1-1 and V is TRBV7-6, with D hard to call. Germline V CDR1 and CDR2: SGHVS, FNYEAQ. The CDR3 sequence is 14 residues long. Trimming stripped 2 bases from V and 0 bases from J, with 7 bases between. The CDR3 DNA reads as TGTGCCAGCAGCTTAATCCACTTGAACACTGAAGCTTTCTTT. This sequence encodes CASSLIHLNTEAFF.

The chain couples TRBV4-1 to TRBJ2-6, with 8 bases matching TRBD1. The junction had 7 bases not matched to a gene; V was cut back by 4 bases and J by 2 bases. The CDR3 consists of 17 residues. Germline CDR1 MGHRA, CDR2 YSYEKL. CDR3 nucleotide sequence: TGCGCCAGCAGCCCTCGACAGGGGAAGGCTGGGGCCAACGTCCTGACTTTC. Its translation: CASSPRQGKAGANVLTF.

The chain joins TRBV5-1 to TRBJ1-3; D unclear. Germline CDR1 SGHRS, CDR2 YFSETQ. V was trimmed by 7 bases and J by 2 bases, leaving 13 bases between them. The CDR3 is 14 residues long. The CDR3: CASSQFGAGNTIYF. In nucleotides, the CDR3 is TGCGCCAGCTCCCAGTTTGGAGCTGGAAACACCATATATTTT.